The 11 T cell receptor beta chains reported below all come from one sample, sequenced in a study of Graves' ophthalmopathy and Graves' hyperthyroidism. As the template, RNA transcripts were used to amplify TCR beta CDR3 regions. After a first-round RT-PCR with HTBI primers, a second-round multiplex PCR was run. TCRdb ran MiXCR on the multiplex PCR reads and lists one entry per CDR3 protein. The data contain roughly 700,000 distinct CDR3 sequences, around 40% of them seen just once; the ten biggest clones take up about 40%. Sample: peripheral blood. Receptors were obtained from an adult man with Graves' ophthalmopathy.

The chain uses TRBV7-9 and TRBJ2-7; 9 bases align to TRBD2. The germline V gene has CDR1 SEHNR and CDR2 FQNEAQ (reference sequence). V lost 3 bases, J lost 2 bases, and 8 bases stayed unmatched. The CDR3 is made up of 16 amino acids. CDR3 nucleotide sequence: TGTGCCAGCAGCTTTTTGTCGGCGGGAGGGACCTACGAGCAGTACTTC. Translating it yields CASSFLSAGGTYEQYF. Combining the CDR3 with reference TRBV7-9 and TRBJ2-7 gives the whole variable domain DTGVSQNPRHKITKRGQNVTFRCDPISEHNRLYWYRQTLGQGPEFLTYFQNEAQLEKSRLLSDRFSAERPKGSFSTLEIQRTEQGDSAMYLCASSFLSAGGTYEQYFGPGTRLTVT.

In this sample, this clonotype turned up many times. This chain uses TRBV7-9 with TRBJ1-5, with D possibly being TRBD1 (5 bases). Trimming pared 8 bases from V and 2 bases from J, leaving 13 bases between. CDR3 length: 14 residues. From germline, CDR1 is SEHNR and CDR2 FQNEAQ (reference sequence). The chain's CDR3 is CASEGGVGNQPQHF. The CDR3 DNA reads TGTGCCAGCGAGGGAGGGGTGGGCAATCAGCCCCAGCATTTT.

The chain couples TRBV2 to TRBJ2-3, with a possible D match to TRBD2 (5 bases). This CDR3 has 15 amino acids. The V end was cut by 7 bases, the J end by 0 bases, with 14 bases between. The germline V gene has CDR1 SNHLY and CDR2 FYNNEI. The CDR3 region has the DNA TGTGCCAGCAACCTGGACGGACTTAGCACAGATACGCAGTATTTT. Translation gives CASNLDGLSTDTQYF.

This clonotype has more than one count but fewer than ten. Here the CDR3 DNA reads TGTGCCAGCAGCCCGGCCGGGACAGGGGTAACTCAGCCCCAGCATTTT. It translates to CASSPAGTGVTQPQHF. The J gene is TRBJ1-5, the V gene TRBV7-9; 10 bases are a match to TRBD1. The CDR3 contains 16 residues. Germline CDR1 SEHNR, CDR2 FQNEAQ (reference sequence). Unmatched junction bases numbered 10, after V lost 5 bases and J lost 6 bases.

V gene TRBV29-1 combines with J gene TRBJ2-5; no definite D call. V was pared by 6 bases and J by 5 bases, with 13 bases between. In germline, CDR1 is SQVTM, CDR2 ANQGSEA. The CDR3 has 12 amino acids. The CDR3 sequence is CSVGLGWETQYF. The CDR3 coding sequence is TGCAGCGTAGGTTTGGGCTGGGAGACCCAGTACTTC. The variable domain in full, with the rest retrieved from reference TRBV29-1 and TRBJ2-5, is SAVISQKPSRDICQRGTSLTIQCQVDSQVTMMFWYRQQPGQSLTLIATANQGSEATYESGFVIDKFPISRPNLTFSTLTVSNMSPEDSSIYLCSVGLGWETQYFGPGTRLLVL.

Comment on this clonotype: The germline gene is not matched at one end of the junction; a read error may be the cause. The chain uses TRBV7-9 and TRBJ1-1; D gene uncertain. CDR1 is SEHNR and CDR2 is FQNEAQ in the germline V gene (reference sequence). The CDR3 sequence is 15 residues long. The CDR3 sequence is CASSLARGRNAEAFF. The CDR3 region has the DNA TGTGCCAGCAGCTTAGCGCGAGGCCGGAACGCTGAAGCCTTCTTT.

CDR3 loop: CASSLLEGGPQAQYF. The CDR3 DNA reads TGCGCCAGCAGCCTACTGGAGGGTGGTCCCCAAGCGCAGTACTTC. The chain carries TRBV4-1 and TRBJ2-7; possible D gene TRBD2, 6 bases. CDR1 and CDR2 from the germline V gene are MGHRA and YSYEKL. Trimming took 4 bases from V and 9 from J, leaving 22 bases between them. The CDR3 is 15 residues long.

About this clonotype: One junction end does not reproduce the germline sequence, and a read error may be involved. The chain uses TRBV15 and TRBJ1-3; D remains ambiguous. CDR3 length: 16 residues. Germline CDR1 reads LNHNV; CDR2 reads YYDKDF (reference sequence). CDR3 protein: CASSVFVPDSGNTIYF. The CDR3 coding sequence is TGTGCCAGCAGCGTTTTCGTACCTGACTCTGGAAACACCATATATTTT.

This clonotype came up a few times. The chain combines TRBV2 with TRBJ1-2; D is possibly TRBD1 (6 bases). Germline V CDR1 and CDR2: SNHLY, FYNNEI. Trimming left V 5 bases short and J 5 bases short, with 18 bases between. CDR3 length: 15 amino acids. DNA for the CDR3: TGTGCCAGCAGTTTACAGGGAACGCCGATTTATGGCTACACCTTC. It codes for CASSLQGTPIYGYTF.

In this sample, this clonotype turned up many times. The CDR3 nucleotides read TGTGCCAGCAGCCCCCCCGGCGCAGTAGGAGAAAAACTGTTTTTT. It codes for CASSPPGAVGEKLFF. This chain connects TRBV7-9 to TRBJ1-4; D is unresolved. The CDR3 runs to 15 residues. Germline values: CDR1 SEHNR, CDR2 FQNEAQ (reference sequence). V shed 5 bases and J shed 8 bases, with 18 bases lying between them.

The sample holds many counts of this clonotype. The chain is built from TRBV7-9 and TRBJ2-5, with a weak D call TRBD2 (5 bases). V was trimmed by 3 bases and J by 5 bases, leaving 16 bases between them. The CDR3 contains 15 residues. Germline lookup yields CDR1 SEHNR and CDR2 FQNEAQ (reference sequence). The CDR3 is CASSLGTRDAETQYF. The CDR3 DNA reads TGTGCCAGCAGCTTGGGAACTCGGGATGCGGAGACCCAGTACTTC.